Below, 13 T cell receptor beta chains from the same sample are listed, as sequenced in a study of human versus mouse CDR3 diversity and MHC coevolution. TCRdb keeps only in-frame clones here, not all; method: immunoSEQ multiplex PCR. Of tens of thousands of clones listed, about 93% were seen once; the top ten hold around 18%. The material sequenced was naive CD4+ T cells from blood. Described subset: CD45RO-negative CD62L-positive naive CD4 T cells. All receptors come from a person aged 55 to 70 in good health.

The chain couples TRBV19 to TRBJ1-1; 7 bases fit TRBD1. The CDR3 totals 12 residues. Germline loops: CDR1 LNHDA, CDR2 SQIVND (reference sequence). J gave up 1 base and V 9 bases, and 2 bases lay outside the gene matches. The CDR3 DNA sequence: TGTGCCAGCCGGGACAGGAACACTGAAGCTTTCTTT. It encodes CASRDRNTEAFF.

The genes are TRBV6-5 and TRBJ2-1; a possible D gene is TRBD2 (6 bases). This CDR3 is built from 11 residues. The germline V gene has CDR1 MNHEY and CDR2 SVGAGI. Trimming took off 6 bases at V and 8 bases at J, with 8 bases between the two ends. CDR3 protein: CASSREHEQFF. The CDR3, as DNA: TGTGCCAGCAGCCGGGAGCATGAGCAGTTCTTC.

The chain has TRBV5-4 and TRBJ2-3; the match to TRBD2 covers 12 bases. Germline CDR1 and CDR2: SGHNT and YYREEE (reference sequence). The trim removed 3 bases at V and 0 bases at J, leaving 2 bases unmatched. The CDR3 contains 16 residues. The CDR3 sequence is CASSSGLAGSTDTQYF. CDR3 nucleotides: TGTGCCAGCAGCTCCGGACTAGCGGGAAGCACAGATACGCAGTATTTT.

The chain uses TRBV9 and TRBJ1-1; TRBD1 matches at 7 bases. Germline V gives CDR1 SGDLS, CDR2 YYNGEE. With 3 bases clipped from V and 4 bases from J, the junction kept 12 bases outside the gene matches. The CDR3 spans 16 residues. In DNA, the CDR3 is TGTGCCAGCAGCGCCCCCACAGGGGCAGGTAGCACTGAAGCTTTCTTT. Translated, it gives CASSAPTGAGSTEAFF.

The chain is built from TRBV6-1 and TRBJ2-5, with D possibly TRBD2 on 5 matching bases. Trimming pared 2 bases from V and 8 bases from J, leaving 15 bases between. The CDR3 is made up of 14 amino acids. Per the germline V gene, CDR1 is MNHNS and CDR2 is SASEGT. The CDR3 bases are TGTGCCAGCAGTGAATGGCCGGCGGGCGGAACCCAGTACTTC. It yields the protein CASSEWPAGGTQYF.

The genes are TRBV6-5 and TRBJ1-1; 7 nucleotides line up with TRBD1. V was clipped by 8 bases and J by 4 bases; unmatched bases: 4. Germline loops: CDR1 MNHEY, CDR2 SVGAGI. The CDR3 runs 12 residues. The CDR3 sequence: CASGTGVTEAFF. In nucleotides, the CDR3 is TGTGCCAGCGGTACAGGGGTCACTGAAGCTTTCTTT.

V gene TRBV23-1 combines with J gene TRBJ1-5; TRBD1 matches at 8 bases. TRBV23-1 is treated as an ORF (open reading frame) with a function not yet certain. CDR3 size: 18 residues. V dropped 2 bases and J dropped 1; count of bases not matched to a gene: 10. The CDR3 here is CASSQPGAGGGSNQPQHF. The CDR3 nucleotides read TGCGCCAGCAGTCAACCAGGGGCAGGGGGCGGGAGCAATCAGCCCCAGCATTTT.

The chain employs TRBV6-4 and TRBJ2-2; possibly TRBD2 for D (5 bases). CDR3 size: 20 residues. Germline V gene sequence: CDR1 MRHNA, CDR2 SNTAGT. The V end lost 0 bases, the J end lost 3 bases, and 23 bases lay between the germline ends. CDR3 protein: CASSDSKRKARVRYTGELFF. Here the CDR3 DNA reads TGTGCCAGCAGTGACTCGAAGAGAAAAGCGCGGGTGCGGTACACCGGGGAGCTGTTTTTT.

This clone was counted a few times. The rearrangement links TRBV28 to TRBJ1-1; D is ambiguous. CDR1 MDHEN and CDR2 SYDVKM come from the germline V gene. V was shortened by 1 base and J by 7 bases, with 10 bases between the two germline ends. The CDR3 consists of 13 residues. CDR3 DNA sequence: TGTGCCAGCAGTTTATTGGCCTCAGTTGAAGCTTTCTTT. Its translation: CASSLLASVEAFF.

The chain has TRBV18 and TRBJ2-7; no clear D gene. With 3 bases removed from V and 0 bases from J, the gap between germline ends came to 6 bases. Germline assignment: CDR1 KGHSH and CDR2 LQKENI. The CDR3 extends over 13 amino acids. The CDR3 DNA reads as TGTGCCAGCTCACCCGCGGTCTCCTACGAGCAGTACTTC. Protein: CASSPAVSYEQYF.

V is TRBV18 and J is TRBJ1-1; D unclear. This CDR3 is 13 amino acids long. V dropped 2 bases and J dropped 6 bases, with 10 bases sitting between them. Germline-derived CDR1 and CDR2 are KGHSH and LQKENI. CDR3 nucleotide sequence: TGTGCCAGCTCACCAACGGAGGGAGCTGAAGCTTTCTTT. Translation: CASSPTEGAEAFF.

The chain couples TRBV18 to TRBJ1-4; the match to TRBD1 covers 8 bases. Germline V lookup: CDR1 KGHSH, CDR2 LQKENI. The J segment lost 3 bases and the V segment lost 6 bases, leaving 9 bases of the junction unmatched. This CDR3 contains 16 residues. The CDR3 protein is CASSPGQAGANEKLFF. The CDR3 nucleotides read TGTGCCAGCTCTCCGGGACAGGCTGGGGCTAATGAAAAACTGTTTTTT.

For the CDR3, the DNA is TGTGCCAGCTCACCACAGTCCGGGGGTCCAACTGAAGCTTTCTTT. Residues: CASSPQSGGPTEAFF. This chain connects TRBV18 to TRBJ1-1; possible D gene TRBD1, 5 bases. Germline lookup yields CDR1 KGHSH and CDR2 LQKENI. Trimming removed 1 base from V and 5 bases from J, with 14 bases in between. The CDR3 has 15 amino acids.